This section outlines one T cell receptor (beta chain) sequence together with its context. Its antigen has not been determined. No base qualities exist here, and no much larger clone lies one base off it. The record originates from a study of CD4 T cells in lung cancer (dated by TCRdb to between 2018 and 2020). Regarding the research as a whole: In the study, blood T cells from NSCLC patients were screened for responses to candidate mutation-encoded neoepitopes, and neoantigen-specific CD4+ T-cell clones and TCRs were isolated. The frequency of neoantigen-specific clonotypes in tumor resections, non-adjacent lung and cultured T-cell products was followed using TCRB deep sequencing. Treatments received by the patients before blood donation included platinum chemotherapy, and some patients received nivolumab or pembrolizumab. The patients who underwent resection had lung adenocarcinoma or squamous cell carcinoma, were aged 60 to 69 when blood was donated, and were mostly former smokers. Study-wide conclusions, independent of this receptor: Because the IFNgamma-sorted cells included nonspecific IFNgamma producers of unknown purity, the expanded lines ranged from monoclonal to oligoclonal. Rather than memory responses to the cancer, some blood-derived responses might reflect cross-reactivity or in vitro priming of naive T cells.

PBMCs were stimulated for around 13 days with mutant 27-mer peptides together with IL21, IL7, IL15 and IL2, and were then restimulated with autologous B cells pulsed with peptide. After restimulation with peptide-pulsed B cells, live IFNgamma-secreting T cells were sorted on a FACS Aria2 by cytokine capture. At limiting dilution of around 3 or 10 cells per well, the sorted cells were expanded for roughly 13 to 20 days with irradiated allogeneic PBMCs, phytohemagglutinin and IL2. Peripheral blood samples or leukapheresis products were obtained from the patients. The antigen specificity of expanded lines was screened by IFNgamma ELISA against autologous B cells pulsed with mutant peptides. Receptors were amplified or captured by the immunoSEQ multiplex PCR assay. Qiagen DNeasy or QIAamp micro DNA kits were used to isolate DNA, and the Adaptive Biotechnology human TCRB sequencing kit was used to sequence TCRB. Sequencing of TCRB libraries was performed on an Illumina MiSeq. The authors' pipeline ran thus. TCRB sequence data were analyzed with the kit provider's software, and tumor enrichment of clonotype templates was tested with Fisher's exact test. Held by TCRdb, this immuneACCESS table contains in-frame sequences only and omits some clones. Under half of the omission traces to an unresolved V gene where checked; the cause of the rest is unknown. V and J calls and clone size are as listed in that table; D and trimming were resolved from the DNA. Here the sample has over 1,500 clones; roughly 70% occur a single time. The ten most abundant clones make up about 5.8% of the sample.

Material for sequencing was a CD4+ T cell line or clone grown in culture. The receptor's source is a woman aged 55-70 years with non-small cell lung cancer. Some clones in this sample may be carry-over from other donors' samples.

The nucleotide sequence is given as TGTGCCAGCAGTTCACTAGCGGGGGGGCCCTACACAGATACGCAGTATTTT. It is translated as CASSSLAGGPYTDTQYF. The rearrangement joined TRBV28 to TRBJ2-3, and 13 bases in between align with TRBD2. Trimming leaves V shorter by 4 bases and J shorter by 2 bases, with the junction holding 6 bases beyond the gene matches. The CDR3 sequence holds 17 residues, the cysteine and phenylalanine included. The CDR3 DNA has 51 bases and is translated from base 1. CDR1 MDHEN and CDR2 SYDVKM are derived from the germline V gene.